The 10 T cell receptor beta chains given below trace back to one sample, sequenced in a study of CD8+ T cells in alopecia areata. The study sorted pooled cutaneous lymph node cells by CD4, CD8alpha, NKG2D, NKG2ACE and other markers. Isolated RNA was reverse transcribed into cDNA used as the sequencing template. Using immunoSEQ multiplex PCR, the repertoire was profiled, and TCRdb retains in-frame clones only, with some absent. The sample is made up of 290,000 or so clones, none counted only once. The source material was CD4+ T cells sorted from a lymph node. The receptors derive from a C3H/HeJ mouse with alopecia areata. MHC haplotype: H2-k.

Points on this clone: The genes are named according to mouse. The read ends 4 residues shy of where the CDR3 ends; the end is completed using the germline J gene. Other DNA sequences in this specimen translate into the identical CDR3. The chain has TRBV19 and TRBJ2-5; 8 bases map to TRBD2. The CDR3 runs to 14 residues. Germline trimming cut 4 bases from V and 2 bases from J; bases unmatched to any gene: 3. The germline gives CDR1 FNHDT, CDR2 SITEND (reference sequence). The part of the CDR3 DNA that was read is TGTGCCAGCAGTCCCACTGGGGGCCAAGAC. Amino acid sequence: CASSPTGGQD. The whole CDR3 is CASSPTGGQDTQYF. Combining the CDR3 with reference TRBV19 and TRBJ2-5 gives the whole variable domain GGIITQTPKFLIGQEGQKLTLKCQQNFNHDTMYWYRQDSGKGLRLIYYSITENDLQKGDLSEGYDASREKKSSFSLTVTSAQKNEMAVFLCASSPTGGQDTQYFGPGTRLLVL.

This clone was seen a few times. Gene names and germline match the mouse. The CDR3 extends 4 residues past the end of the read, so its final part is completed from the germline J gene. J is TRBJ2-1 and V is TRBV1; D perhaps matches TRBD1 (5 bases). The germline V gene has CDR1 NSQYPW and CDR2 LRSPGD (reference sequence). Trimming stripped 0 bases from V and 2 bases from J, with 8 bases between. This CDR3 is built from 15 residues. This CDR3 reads CTCSAEGVDYAEQFF. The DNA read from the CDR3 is TGCACCTGCAGTGCAGAAGGGGTAGACTATGCT. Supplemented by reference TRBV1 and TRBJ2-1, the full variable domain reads VTLLEQNPRWRLVPRGQAVNLRCILKNSQYPWMSWYQQDLQKQLQWLFTLRSPGDKEVKSLPGADYLATRVTDTELRLQVANMSQGRTLYCTCSAEGVDYAEQFFGPGTRLTVL.

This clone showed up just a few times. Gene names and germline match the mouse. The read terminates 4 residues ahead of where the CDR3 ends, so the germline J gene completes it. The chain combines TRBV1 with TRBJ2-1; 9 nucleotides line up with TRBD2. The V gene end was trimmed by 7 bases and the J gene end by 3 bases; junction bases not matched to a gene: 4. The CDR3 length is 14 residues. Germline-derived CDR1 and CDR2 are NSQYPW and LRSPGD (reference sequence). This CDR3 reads CTCTPLGGYAEQFF. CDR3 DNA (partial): TGCACCTGCACCCCACTGGGGGGCTATGCT.

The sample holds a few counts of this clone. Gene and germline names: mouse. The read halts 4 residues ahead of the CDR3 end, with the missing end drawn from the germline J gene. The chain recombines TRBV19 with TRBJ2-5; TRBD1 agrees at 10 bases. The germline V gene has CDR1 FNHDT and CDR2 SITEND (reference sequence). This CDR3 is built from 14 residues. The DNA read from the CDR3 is TGTGCCAGCAGCCCGGGACAGGGGAAAGAC. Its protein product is CASSPGQGKD. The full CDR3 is CASSPGQGKDTQYF.

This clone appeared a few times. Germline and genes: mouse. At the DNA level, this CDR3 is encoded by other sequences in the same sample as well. Here the CDR3 reads CAWSLGTVNTGQLYF. The part of the CDR3 DNA that was read is TGTGCCTGGAGCCTTGGGACAGTAAACACCGGG. V usage is TRBV31 and J usage is TRBJ2-2; 7 nucleotides align to TRBD1. The CDR3 end is not reached by the read, which stops 4 residues before it; the germline J gene fills it in. Germline CDR1 GKSSPN, CDR2 SITVG. This CDR3 contains 15 residues. J gave up 1 base and V 3 bases, and 5 bases lay outside the gene matches.

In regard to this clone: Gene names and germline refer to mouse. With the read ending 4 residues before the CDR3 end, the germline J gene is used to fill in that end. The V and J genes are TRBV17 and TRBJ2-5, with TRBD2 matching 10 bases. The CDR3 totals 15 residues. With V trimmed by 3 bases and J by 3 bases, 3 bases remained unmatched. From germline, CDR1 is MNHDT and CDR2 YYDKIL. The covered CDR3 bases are TGTGCTAGCAGTAGGCCGGGACTGGGGCAAGAC. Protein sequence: CASSRPGLGQD. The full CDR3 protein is CASSRPGLGQDTQYF.

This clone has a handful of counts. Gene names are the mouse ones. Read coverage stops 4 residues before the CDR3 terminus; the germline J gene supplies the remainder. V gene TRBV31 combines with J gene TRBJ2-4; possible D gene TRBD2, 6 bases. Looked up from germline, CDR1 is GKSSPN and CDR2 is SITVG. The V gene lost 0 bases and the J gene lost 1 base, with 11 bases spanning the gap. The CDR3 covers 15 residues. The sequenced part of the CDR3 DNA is TGTGCCTGGAGTCTGGGGGGATCAGGTCAAAAC. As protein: CAWSLGGSGQN. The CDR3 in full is CAWSLGGSGQNTLYF.

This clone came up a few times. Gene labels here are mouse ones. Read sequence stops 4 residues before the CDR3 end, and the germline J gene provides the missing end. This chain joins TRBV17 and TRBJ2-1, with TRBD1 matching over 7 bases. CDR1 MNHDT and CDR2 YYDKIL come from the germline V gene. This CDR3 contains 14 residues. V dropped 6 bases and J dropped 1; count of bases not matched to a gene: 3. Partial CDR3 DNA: TGTGCTAGCAGACCACAGGGGAACTATGCT. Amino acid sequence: CASRPQGNYA. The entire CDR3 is CASRPQGNYAEQFF.

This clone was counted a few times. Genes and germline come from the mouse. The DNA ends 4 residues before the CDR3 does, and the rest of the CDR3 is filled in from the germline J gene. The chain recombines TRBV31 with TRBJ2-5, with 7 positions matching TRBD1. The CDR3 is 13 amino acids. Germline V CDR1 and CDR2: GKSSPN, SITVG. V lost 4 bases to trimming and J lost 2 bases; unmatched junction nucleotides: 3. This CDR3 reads CAWTRQGQDTQYF. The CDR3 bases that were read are TGTGCCTGGACCCGACAGGGCCAAGAC.

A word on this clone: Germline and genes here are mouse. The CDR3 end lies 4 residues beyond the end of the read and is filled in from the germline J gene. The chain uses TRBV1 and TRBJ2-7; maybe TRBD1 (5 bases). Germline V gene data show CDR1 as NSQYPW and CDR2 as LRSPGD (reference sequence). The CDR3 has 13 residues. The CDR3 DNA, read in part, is TGCACCTGCAGTGCATCTCAGGGATAT. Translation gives CTCSASQGY. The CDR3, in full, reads CTCSASQGYEQYF. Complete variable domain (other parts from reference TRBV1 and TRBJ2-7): VTLLEQNPRWRLVPRGQAVNLRCILKNSQYPWMSWYQQDLQKQLQWLFTLRSPGDKEVKSLPGADYLATRVTDTELRLQVANMSQGRTLYCTCSASQGYEQYFGPGTRLTVL.